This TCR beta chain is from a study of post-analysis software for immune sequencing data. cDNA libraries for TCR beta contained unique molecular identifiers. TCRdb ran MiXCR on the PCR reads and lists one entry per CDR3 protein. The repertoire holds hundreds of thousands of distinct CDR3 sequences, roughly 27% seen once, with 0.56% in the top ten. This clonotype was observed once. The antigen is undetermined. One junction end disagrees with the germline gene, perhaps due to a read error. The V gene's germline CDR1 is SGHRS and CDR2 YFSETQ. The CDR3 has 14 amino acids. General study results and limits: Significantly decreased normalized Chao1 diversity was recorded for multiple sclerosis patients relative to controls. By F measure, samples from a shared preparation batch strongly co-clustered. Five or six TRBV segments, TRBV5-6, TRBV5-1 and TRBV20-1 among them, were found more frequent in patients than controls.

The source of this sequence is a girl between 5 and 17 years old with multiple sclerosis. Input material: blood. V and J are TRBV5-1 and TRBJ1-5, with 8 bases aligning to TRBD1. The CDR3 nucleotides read TGCACCAGCAGTCAGGGGACAGGAAATCAGCCCCAGCATTTT. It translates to CTSSQGTGNQPQHF. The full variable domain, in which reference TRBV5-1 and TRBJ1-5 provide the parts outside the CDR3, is KAGVTQTPRYLIKTRGQQVTLSCSPISGHRSVSWYQQTPGQGLQFLFEYFSETQRNKGNFPGRFSGRQFSNSRSEMNVSTLELGDSALYLCTSSQGTGNQPQHFGDGTRLSIL.